One sample yielded the 4 T cell receptor beta chains listed below, sequenced in a study of cytomegalovirus exposure and HLA in healthy donors. This PCR relied on a set of 60 Vbeta primers and 13 Jbeta primers. Assay used: immunoSEQ multiplex PCR; TCRdb lists only in-frame clones, some missing. This table lists around 58,000 clones. The sequencing input was PBMCs. Receptor source: a man in his fifties in good health and CMV-seropositive.

For this clone: A junction end diverges from the germline sequence, so it may reflect a read error. The chain is built from TRBV10-3 and TRBJ2-2, with TRBD2 as a possible D gene (7 bases). CDR3 size: 13 residues. Germline V gives CDR1 ENHRY, CDR2 SYGVKD. CDR3 residues: CAINEGEGGELFF. The CDR3 DNA sequence: TGTGCCATCAATGAGGGGGAGGGCGGGGAGCTGTTTTTT.

The V call is TRBV7-2, the J call TRBJ1-1; a weak D match, TRBD1 (5 bases). The CDR3 spans 14 residues. V was clipped by 0 bases and J by 6 bases, with 11 bases between them. The V gene's germline CDR1 is SGHTA and CDR2 FQGNSA. CDR3 nucleotides: TGTGCCAGCAGCTTAGCCCCAGGGCTGGCTGAAGCTTTCTTT. Translation: CASSLAPGLAEAFF.

V gene TRBV18 combines with J gene TRBJ1-1; 9 bases map to TRBD1. Germline lookup yields CDR1 KGHSH and CDR2 LQKENI. The CDR3 spans 14 residues. V shed 6 bases and J 4 bases; nucleotides not matched to a gene: 6. CDR3 sequence reads: CASSWTGDGTEAFF. The CDR3 nucleotides read TGTGCCAGCTCGTGGACAGGGGACGGCACTGAAGCTTTCTTT.

The V call is TRBV5-1, the J call TRBJ1-5; 10 bases are a match to TRBD1. The germline gives CDR1 SGHRS, CDR2 YFSETQ. This CDR3 spans 16 amino acids. V dropped 0 bases and J dropped 1; count of bases not matched to a gene: 1. CDR3 amino acids: CASSLGQGASNQPQHF. As DNA, the CDR3 is TGCGCCAGCAGCTTGGGACAGGGGGCGAGCAATCAGCCCCAGCATTTT.